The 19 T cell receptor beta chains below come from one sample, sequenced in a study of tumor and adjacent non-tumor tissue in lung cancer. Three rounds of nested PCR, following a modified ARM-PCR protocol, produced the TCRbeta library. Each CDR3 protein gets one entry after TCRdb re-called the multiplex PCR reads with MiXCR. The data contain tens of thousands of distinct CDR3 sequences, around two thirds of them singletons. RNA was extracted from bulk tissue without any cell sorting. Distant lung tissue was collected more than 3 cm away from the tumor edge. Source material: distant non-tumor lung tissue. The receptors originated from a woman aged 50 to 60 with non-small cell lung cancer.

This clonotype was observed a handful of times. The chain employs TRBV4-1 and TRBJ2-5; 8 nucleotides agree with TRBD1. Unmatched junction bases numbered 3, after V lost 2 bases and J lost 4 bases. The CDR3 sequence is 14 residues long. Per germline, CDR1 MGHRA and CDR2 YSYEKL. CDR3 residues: CASSQIGQGETQYF. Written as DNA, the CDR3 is TGCGCCAGCAGCCAAATTGGACAGGGAGAGACCCAGTACTTC.

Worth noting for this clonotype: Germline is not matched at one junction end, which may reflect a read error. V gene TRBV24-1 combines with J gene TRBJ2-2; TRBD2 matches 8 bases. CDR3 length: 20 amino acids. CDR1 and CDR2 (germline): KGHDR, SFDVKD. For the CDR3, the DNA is TGTGCCCCCAGTGATCCCGCCAACCGACAAGCGGGAGAGGTCACCGAGGAGCTGTTTTTT. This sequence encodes CAPSDPANRQAGEVTEELFF.

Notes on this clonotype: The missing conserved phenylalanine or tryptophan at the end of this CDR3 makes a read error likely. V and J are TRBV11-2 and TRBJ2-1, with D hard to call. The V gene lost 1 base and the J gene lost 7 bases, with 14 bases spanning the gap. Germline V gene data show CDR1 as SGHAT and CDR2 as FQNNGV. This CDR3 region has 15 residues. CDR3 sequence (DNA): TGTGCCAGCAGCTTAGGATCCTTGCCTGGGAATGAGCAGTTCCTC. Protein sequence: CASSLGSLPGNEQFL.

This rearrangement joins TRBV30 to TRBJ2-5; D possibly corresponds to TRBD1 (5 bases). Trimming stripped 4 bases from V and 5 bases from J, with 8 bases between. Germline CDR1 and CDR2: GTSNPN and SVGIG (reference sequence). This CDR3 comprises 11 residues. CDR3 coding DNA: TGTGCCTGGACAGGGTTGGAGACCCAGTACTTC. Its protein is CAWTGLETQYF.

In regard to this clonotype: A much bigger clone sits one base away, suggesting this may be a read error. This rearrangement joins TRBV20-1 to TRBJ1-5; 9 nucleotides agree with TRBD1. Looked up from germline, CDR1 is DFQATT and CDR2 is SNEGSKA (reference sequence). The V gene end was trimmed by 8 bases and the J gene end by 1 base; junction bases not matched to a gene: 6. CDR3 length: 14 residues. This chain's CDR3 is CSPRTGVSNQPQHF. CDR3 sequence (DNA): TGCAGTCCTCGGACAGGGGTAAGCAATCAGCCCCAGCATTTT.

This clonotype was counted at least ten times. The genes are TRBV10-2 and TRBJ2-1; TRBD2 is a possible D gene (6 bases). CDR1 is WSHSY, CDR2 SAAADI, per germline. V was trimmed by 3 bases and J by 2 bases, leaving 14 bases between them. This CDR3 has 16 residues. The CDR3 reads CASSDKRAVAYNEQFF. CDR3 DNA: TGCGCCAGCAGTGATAAGCGGGCGGTCGCCTACAATGAGCAGTTCTTC.

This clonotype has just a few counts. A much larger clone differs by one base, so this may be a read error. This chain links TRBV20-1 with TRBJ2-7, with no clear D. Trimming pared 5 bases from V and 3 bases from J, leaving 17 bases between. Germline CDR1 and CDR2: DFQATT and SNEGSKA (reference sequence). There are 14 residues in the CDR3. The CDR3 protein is CSAPPGETNYEQYF. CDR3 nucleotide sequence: TGCAGTGCTCCCCCAGGCGAGACCAACTACGAGCAGTACTTC.

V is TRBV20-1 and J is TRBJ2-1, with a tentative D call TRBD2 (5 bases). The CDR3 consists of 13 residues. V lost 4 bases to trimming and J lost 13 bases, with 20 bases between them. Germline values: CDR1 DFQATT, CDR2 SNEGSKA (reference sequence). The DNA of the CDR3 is TGCAGTGCTATTGGAGAGGGAAATACTGAACAGTTCTTC. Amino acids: CSAIGEGNTEQFF.

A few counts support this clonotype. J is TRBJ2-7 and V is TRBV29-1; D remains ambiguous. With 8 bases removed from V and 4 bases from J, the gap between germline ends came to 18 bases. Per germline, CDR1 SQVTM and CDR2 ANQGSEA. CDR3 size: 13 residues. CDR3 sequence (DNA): TGCAGCATTGTGCGAGGAAACTCGTACGAGCAGTACTTC. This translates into CSIVRGNSYEQYF.

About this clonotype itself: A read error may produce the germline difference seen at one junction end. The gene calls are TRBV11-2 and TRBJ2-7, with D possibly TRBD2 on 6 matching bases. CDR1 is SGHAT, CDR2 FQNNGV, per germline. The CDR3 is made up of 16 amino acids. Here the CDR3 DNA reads TGTGCCGGCAGCTTAGCGAGTAGCGGCCGGGGATACGAGCAGTACTTC. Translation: CAGSLASSGRGYEQYF.

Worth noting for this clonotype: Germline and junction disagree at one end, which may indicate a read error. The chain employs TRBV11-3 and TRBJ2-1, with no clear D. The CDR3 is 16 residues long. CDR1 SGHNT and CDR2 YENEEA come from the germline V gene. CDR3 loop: CASNLAVTLSYNEQFF. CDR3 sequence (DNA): TGTGCCAGCAACTTAGCTGTGACACTCTCCTACAATGAGCAGTTCTTC.

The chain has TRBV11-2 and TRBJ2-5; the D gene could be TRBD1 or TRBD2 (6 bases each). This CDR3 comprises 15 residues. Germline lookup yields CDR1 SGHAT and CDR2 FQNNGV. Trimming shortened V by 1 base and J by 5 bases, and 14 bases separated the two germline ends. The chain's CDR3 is CASSLVIGGQETQYF. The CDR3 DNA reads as TGTGCCAGCAGCTTAGTGATTGGGGGGCAGGAGACCCAGTACTTC.

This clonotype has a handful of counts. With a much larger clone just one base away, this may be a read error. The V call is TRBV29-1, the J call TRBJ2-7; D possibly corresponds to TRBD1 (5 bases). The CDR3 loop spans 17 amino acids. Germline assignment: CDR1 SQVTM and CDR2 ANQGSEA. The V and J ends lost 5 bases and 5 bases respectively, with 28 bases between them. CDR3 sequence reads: CSVSSWGKGGKGHEQYF. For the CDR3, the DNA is TGCAGCGTTTCGAGCTGGGGCAAGGGTGGGAAAGGCCACGAGCAGTACTTC.

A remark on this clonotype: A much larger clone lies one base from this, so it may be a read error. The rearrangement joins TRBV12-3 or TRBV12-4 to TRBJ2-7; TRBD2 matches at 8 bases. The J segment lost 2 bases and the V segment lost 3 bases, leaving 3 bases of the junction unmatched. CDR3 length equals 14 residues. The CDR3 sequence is CASSLTSDAYEQYF. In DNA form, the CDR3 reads TGTGCCAGCAGTTTGACTAGCGATGCCTACGAGCAGTACTTC.

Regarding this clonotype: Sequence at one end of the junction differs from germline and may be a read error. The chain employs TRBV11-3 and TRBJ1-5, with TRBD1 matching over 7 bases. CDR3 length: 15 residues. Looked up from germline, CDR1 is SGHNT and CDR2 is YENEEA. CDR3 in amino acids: CASSLSQGCNHPQHF. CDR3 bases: TGTGCCAGCAGCCTTTCACAGGGGTGCAATCATCCCCAGCATTTT.

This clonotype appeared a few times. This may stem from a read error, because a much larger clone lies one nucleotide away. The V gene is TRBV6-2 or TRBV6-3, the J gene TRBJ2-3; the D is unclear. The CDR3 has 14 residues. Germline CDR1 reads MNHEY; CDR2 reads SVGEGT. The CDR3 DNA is TGTGCCAGCAGTTACCTGCTGCGCACAGATATGCAGTATTTT. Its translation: CASSYLLRTDMQYF.

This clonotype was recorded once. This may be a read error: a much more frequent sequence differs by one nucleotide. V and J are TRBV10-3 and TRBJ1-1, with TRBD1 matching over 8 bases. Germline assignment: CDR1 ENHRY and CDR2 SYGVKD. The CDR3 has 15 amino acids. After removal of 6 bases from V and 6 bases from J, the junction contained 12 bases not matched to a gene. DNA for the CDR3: TGTGCCATCAGATCACAGACAGGGGTGATGCCTGAAGCTTTCTTT. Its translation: CAIRSQTGVMPEAFF.

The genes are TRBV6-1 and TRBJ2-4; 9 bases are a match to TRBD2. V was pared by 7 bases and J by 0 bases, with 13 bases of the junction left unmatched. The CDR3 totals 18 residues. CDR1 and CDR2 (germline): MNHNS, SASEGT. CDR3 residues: CASMREGTPLLAKNIQYF. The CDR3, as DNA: TGTGCCAGCATGCGGGAGGGGACCCCCCTTCTAGCCAAAAACATTCAGTACTTC.

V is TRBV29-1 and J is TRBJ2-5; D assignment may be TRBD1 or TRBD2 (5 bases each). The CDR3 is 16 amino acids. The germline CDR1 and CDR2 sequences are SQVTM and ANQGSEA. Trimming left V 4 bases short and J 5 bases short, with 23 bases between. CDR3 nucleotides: TGCAGCGTTGCGGACAATAGCGAGAGGGTCGTGGAGACCCAGTACTTC. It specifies CSVADNSERVVETQYF.